A single sample is the source of the 24 T cell receptor beta chains below, sequenced in a study of T cell changes during pregnancy in multiple sclerosis. Produced via immunoSEQ multiplex PCR; TCRdb's table is partial and in-frame only. The sample contains tens of thousands of clones, around nine tenths of which appear only once. This material consisted of peripheral blood, taken before pregnancy. The receptors stem from a female donor with multiple sclerosis, enrolled in a pregnancy study.

V is TRBV4-2 and J is TRBJ2-3; 13 bases agree with TRBD2. Germline CDR1 is LGHNA and CDR2 is YNFKEQ. This CDR3 contains 18 residues. V was pared by 3 bases and J by 2 bases, with 8 bases of the junction left unmatched. Here the CDR3 DNA reads TGTGCCAGCAGCCAGAAGAGACTAGCGGGGGGACACACAGATACGCAGTATTTT. This gives the protein CASSQKRLAGGHTDTQYF.

The chain employs TRBV11-2 and TRBJ2-7; 7 bases match TRBD1. The CDR3 covers 15 residues. Trimming at V came to 0 bases and at J to 3 bases, leaving 5 bases not matched to a gene. Germline loops: CDR1 SGHAT, CDR2 FQNNGV. The CDR3 DNA reads TGTGCCAGCAGCTTAGAGGCAGGGGGATACTACGAGCAGTACTTC. As protein: CASSLEAGGYYEQYF.

The chain carries TRBV5-4 and TRBJ1-3; D call uncertain. V was shortened by 3 bases and J by 4 bases, with 5 bases between the two germline ends. The germline gives CDR1 SGHNT, CDR2 YYREEE (reference sequence). The CDR3 sequence is 12 residues long. CDR3 sequence: CASSSLGNTIYF. Written as DNA, the CDR3 is TGTGCCAGCAGCTCTCTCGGAAACACCATATATTTT.

J is TRBJ2-3 and V is TRBV18, with 10 bases identical to TRBD2. The CDR3 spans 16 residues. The junction had 5 bases not matched to a gene; V was cut back by 1 base and J by 4 bases. Germline V gene sequence: CDR1 KGHSH, CDR2 LQKENI. The CDR3 sequence is CASSPLAGGVADTQYF. The DNA for the CDR3 is TGTGCCAGCTCACCACTAGCGGGGGGAGTGGCAGATACGCAGTATTTT.

This clone was found a few times. The chain links TRBV19 to TRBJ1-5; 9 positions agree with TRBD1. There are 14 residues in the CDR3. Germline V gives CDR1 LNHDA, CDR2 SQIVND (reference sequence). The ends lost 8 bases at V and 7 bases at J; junction bases unmatched: 9. The CDR3 is CASVGQGYPQPQHF. Here the CDR3 DNA reads TGTGCCAGTGTGGGACAGGGCTATCCCCAGCCCCAGCATTTT.

A single count supports this clone. This chain connects TRBV6-1 to TRBJ1-2; 8 nucleotides align to TRBD1. The V segment lost 4 bases and the J segment 8 bases; nucleotides outside the gene matches: 9. The CDR3 sequence is 14 residues long. Germline values: CDR1 MNHNS, CDR2 SASEGT. CDR3 bases: TGTGCCAGCAGTGTTTTACAGGGGGAAAGGGGCTACACCTTC. Its protein product is CASSVLQGERGYTF.

The genes are TRBV9 and TRBJ2-5; D might be TRBD2 (6 bases). This CDR3 comprises 16 residues. Per germline, CDR1 SGDLS and CDR2 YYNGEE. V lost 3 bases and J lost 0, with 15 bases in between. This CDR3 reads CASSGRLGGYQETQYF. CDR3 DNA sequence: TGTGCCAGCAGCGGAAGACTCGGGGGTTACCAAGAGACCCAGTACTTC.

Here the CDR3 DNA reads TGTGCCAGCAGCGTAGGAGGTAGCGGGGGGGCCGGGGGTAATGAGCAGTTCTTC. Translation gives CASSVGGSGGAGGNEQFF. This chain joins TRBV9 and TRBJ2-1; 11 bases are shared with TRBD2. J lost 7 bases, V lost 0 bases, and 12 bases had no gene match. The CDR3 runs 18 residues. CDR1 and CDR2 (germline): SGDLS, YYNGEE.

The chain carries TRBV10-3 and TRBJ1-4, with a tentative D call TRBD1 (5 bases). CDR1 and CDR2 from the germline V gene are ENHRY and SYGVKD. The V and J ends lost 0 bases and 6 bases respectively, with 11 bases between them. This CDR3 region has 15 residues. The CDR3 DNA reads as TGTGCCATCAGTGAGTCGGCAGGGTCCGATGAAAAACTGTTTTTT. Translating it yields CAISESAGSDEKLFF.

This clone was seen just once. The CDR3 reads CASSYTGGTDTQYF. The CDR3 region has the DNA TGTGCCAGCAGTTACACAGGGGGCACAGATACGCAGTATTTT. The J gene is TRBJ2-3, the V gene TRBV2; the match to TRBD1 covers 7 bases. The junction had 3 bases not matched to a gene; V was cut back by 5 bases and J by 1 base. CDR1 SNHLY and CDR2 FYNNEI come from the germline V gene. This CDR3 has 14 residues.

The V gene is TRBV29-1, the J gene TRBJ1-1, with unresolved D. V dropped 6 bases and J dropped 8 bases, with 19 bases sitting between them. Germline-derived CDR1 and CDR2 are SQVTM and ANQGSEA. The CDR3 has 13 residues. CDR3 in DNA: TGCAGCGTAACCAGCAGACTGCGAGGAGAAGCTTTCTTT. This translates into CSVTSRLRGEAFF.

This sequence joins TRBV2 and TRBJ1-5; D call uncertain. Germline V CDR1 and CDR2: SNHLY, FYNNEI. This CDR3 is built from 17 residues. V was cut by 2 bases and J by 0 bases, with 14 bases left in between. CDR3 sequence (DNA): TGTGCCAGCAGTGAAAATTTATTGAGGTATAGCAATCAGCCCCAGCATTTT. Translated: CASSENLLRYSNQPQHF.

The chain uses TRBV6-5 and TRBJ1-4, with TRBD1 as a possible D gene (5 bases). The CDR3 consists of 14 residues. The V gene's germline CDR1 is MNHEY and CDR2 SVGAGI. The V end was cut by 2 bases, the J end by 12 bases, with 16 bases between. Here the CDR3 reads CASSYRYPGLELFF. The CDR3 DNA reads TGTGCCAGCAGTTACAGATACCCAGGGTTAGAACTGTTTTTT.

As concerns this clone: Compared with germline, one end of the junction differs, possibly owing to a read error. This rearrangement joins TRBV7-7 to TRBJ2-1, with D tentatively TRBD1 (5 bases). The CDR3 consists of 14 residues. Germline CDR1 SSHAT, CDR2 FNYEAQ (reference sequence). CDR3 nucleotide sequence: TGTGCTAGCAGCTTAATAGGGGCGGACAATGAGCAGTTCTTC. It specifies CASSLIGADNEQFF.

The count of this clone is one. This chain connects TRBV7-2 to TRBJ1-1; a weak D match, TRBD1 (5 bases). The length of the CDR3 is 17 residues. V was shortened by 2 bases and J by 0 bases, with 16 bases between the two germline ends. CDR1 SGHTA and CDR2 FQGNSA come from the germline V gene. The CDR3 nucleotides are TGTGCCAGCAGCTTATATCCCCAGGGCCCCATGAACACTGAAGCTTTCTTT. Its protein is CASSLYPQGPMNTEAFF.

This chain links TRBV29-1 with TRBJ1-4, with TRBD1 matching 9 bases. CDR3 length: 15 amino acids. Germline values: CDR1 SQVTM, CDR2 ANQGSEA. J gave up 6 bases and V 3 bases, and 8 bases lay outside the gene matches. The DNA for the CDR3 is TGCAGCGTTGAGGCGGACAGGGGTCGTGATGAAAAACTGTTTTTT. It translates to CSVEADRGRDEKLFF.

The gene calls are TRBV15 and TRBJ2-7; possibly TRBD1 for D (5 bases). V lost 0 bases, J lost 3 bases, and 12 bases lay in between. CDR1 is LNHNV and CDR2 is YYDKDF in the germline V gene (reference sequence). This CDR3 spans 15 amino acids. The CDR3: CATSRDNSGRYEQYF. CDR3 DNA: TGTGCCACCAGCAGAGATAATTCAGGGCGCTACGAGCAGTACTTC. Supplemented by reference TRBV15 and TRBJ2-7, the full variable domain reads DAMVIQNPRYQVTQFGKPVTLSCSQTLNHNVMYWYQQKSSQAPKLLFHYYDKDFNNEADTPDNFQSRRPNTSFCFLDIRSPGLGDTAMYLCATSRDNSGRYEQYFGPGTRLTVT.

The genes are TRBV21-1 and TRBJ1-1; the D call in the table, TRBD1, was not verified against the DNA. TRBV21-1 is a pseudogene. This CDR3 is 14 amino acids long. CDR3 DNA: TGTGCCAGCAGGATGGACAGGGCGAGCACTGAAGCTTTCTTT. It specifies CASRMDRASTEAFF.

This clone was recorded once. The rearrangement uses TRBV2 and TRBJ1-1, with TRBD1 matching 7 bases. J was trimmed by 5 bases and V by 5 bases; bases with no gene match: 11. CDR1 SNHLY and CDR2 FYNNEI come from the germline V gene. This CDR3 is built from 15 residues. As DNA, the CDR3 is TGTGCCAGCAGTCGAGAGGGGGCTTGGTTTACTGAAGCTTTCTTT. It yields the protein CASSREGAWFTEAFF. Looking up the rest from reference TRBV2 and TRBJ1-1 gives the full variable domain: EPEVTQTPSHQVTQMGQEVILRCVPISNHLYFYWYRQILGQKVEFLVSFYNNEISEKSEIFDDQFSVERPDGSNFTLKIRSTKLEDSAMYFCASSREGAWFTEAFFGQGTRLTVV.

The chain combines TRBV2 with TRBJ2-2; weak D call: TRBD2 (6 bases). Trimming removed 7 bases at V and 0 bases at J, with 12 bases between. The CDR3 runs to 15 residues. Germline CDR1 is SNHLY and CDR2 is FYNNEI. CDR3 amino acids: CASILGGANTGELFF. In DNA, the CDR3 is TGTGCCAGCATTCTGGGCGGGGCGAACACCGGGGAGCTGTTTTTT.

The chain is built from TRBV5-6 and TRBJ1-1; no definite D call. Trimming left V 0 bases short and J 5 bases short, with 5 bases between. The germline V gene encodes CDR1 SGHDT and CDR2 YYEEEE. The CDR3 is made up of 12 amino acids. CDR3 sequence reads: CASSLVQTEAFF. CDR3 sequence (DNA): TGTGCCAGCAGCTTGGTCCAGACTGAAGCTTTCTTT.

The J gene is TRBJ2-3, the V gene TRBV7-3, with 9 bases matching TRBD1. CDR1 is SGHTA and CDR2 is FQGTGA in the germline V gene. Trimming removed 3 bases from V and 1 base from J; junction bases left unmatched: 11. The CDR3 is 18 residues long. The CDR3 region is CASSLTGGFGLGTDTQYF. For the CDR3, the DNA is TGTGCCAGCAGCTTGACAGGGGGTTTTGGACTTGGCACAGATACGCAGTATTTT.

This clone was seen only a few times. The rearrangement joins TRBV13 to TRBJ1-1, with D perhaps TRBD1 (5 bases). CDR1 PRHDT and CDR2 FYEKMQ come from the germline V gene (reference sequence). This CDR3 has 13 residues. V lost 5 bases and J 1 base, leaving 8 bases between the germline ends. DNA for the CDR3: TGTGCCAGCAGCCTAGACAGGAACACTGAAGCTTTCTTT. Translation: CASSLDRNTEAFF.

This chain links TRBV6-1 with TRBJ1-6, with 7 positions matching TRBD1. The CDR3 is 15 residues long. Germline loops: CDR1 MNHNS, CDR2 SASEGT. Unmatched junction bases numbered 10, after V lost 7 bases and J lost 7 bases. CDR3 sequence (DNA): TGTGCCAGCAAGGGGCAGGGGGTGGGAAATTCACCCCTCCACTTT. This sequence encodes CASKGQGVGNSPLHF.